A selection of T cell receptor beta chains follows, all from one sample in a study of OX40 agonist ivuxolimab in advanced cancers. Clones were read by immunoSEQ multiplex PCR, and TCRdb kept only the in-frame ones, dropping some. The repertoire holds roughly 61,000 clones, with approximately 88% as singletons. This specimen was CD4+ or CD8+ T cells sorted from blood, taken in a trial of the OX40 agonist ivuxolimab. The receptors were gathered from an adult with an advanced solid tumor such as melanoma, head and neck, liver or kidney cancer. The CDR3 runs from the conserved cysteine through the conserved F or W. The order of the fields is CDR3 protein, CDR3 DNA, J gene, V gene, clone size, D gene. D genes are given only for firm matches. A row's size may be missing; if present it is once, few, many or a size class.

CASSGPGTSNQPQHF | TGTGCCAGCAGCGGACCAGGGACGAGCAATCAGCCCCAGCATTTT | TRBJ1-5 | TRBV2 | NA | NA
CASSIAEERIYEQYF | TGTGCCAGTAGTATAGCGGAAGAGCGGATCTACGAGCAGTACTTC | TRBJ2-7 | TRBV19 | few | NA
CASSPRELAGMETQYF | TGCGCCAGCAGCCCACGGGAACTAGCGGGAATGGAGACCCAGTACTTC | TRBJ2-5 | TRBV4-1 | once | TRBD2
CASSLVSGGNDEKLFF | TGCGCCAGCAGCTTGGTTTCTGGGGGGAACGATGAAAAACTGTTTTTT | TRBJ1-4 | TRBV5-1 | NA | NA
CASRKTGSLGLETQYF | TGTGCCAGTAGAAAAACAGGGTCTTTGGGTTTGGAGACCCAGTACTTC | TRBJ2-5 | TRBV19 | NA | NA
CASGQDYNQPQHF | TGTGCCAGCGGACAGGACTACAATCAGCCCCAGCATTTT | TRBJ1-5 | TRBV2 | NA | TRBD1
CASSLYGYEQYF | TGCGCCAGCAGCTTGTACGGCTACGAGCAGTACTTC | TRBJ2-7 | TRBV5-1 | NA | NA
CASRHSSNPTEAFF | TGTGCCAGCAGACACTCTTCCAACCCCACTGAAGCTTTCTTT | TRBJ1-1 | TRBV28 | NA | NA
CSVEEVLGAIQYF | TGCAGCGTTGAAGAGGTCCTGGGGGCCATTCAGTACTTC | TRBJ2-4 | TRBV29-1 | NA | NA
CASTGSSTDTQYF | TGCGCCAGCACGGGGTCAAGCACAGATACGCAGTATTTT | TRBJ2-3 | TRBV5-1 | NA | NA
CASSLALGNNEKLFF | TGTGCCAGCAGCTTAGCGCTAGGGAACAATGAAAAACTGTTTTTT | TRBJ1-4 | TRBV7-9 | NA | NA
CASRSHGTENQPQHF | TGTGCCAGCAGGAGTCACGGGACAGAAAATCAGCCCCAGCATTTT | TRBJ1-5 | TRBV6-1 | NA | TRBD1
CASSLVGQGTGNIQYF | TGTGCCAGCAGCTTAGTAGGACAGGGAACGGGGAACATTCAGTACTTC | TRBJ2-4 | TRBV7-2 | NA | TRBD1
CATHRGENTEAFF | TGTGCCACTCACAGGGGCGAGAACACTGAAGCTTTCTTT | TRBJ1-1 | TRBV7-9 | once | TRBD1
CASSEVVPDTQYF | TGTGCCAGCAGTGAAGTGGTCCCAGATACGCAGTATTTT | TRBJ2-3 | TRBV6-1 | NA | NA
CASSSSGNYQETQYF | TGTGCCAGCAGTTCTAGCGGGAACTACCAAGAGACCCAGTACTTC | TRBJ2-5 | TRBV7-2 | NA | TRBD2
CASSVGAGGSYGYTF | TGTGCCAGCAGCGTAGGGGCAGGGGGTTCCTATGGCTACACCTTC | TRBJ1-2 | TRBV9 | NA | TRBD1
CASSPTGGHQPQHF | TGCGCCAGCAGCCCGACAGGGGGTCATCAGCCCCAGCATTTT | TRBJ1-5 | TRBV5-1 | NA | TRBD1
CAISTSGTSGSVTDTQYF | TGTGCCATCAGTACTTCCGGGACTAGCGGGAGTGTTACAGATACGCAGTATTTT | TRBJ2-3 | TRBV10-3 | NA | TRBD2
CASRTTGEMGEKLFF | TGTGCCAGCAGAACGACAGGGGAAATGGGTGAAAAACTGTTTTTT | TRBJ1-4 | TRBV6-5 | NA | TRBD1
CASSLSGTSYNEQFF | TGTGCCAGCAGTTTATCGGGGACGTCCTACAATGAGCAGTTCTTC | TRBJ2-1 | TRBV27 | NA | NA
CASSPAGGQTGELFF | TGTGCCAGCTCACCTGCGGGAGGCCAAACCGGGGAGCTGTTTTTT | TRBJ2-2 | TRBV18 | NA | TRBD2
CASTGGRASSTGELFF | TGTGCCAGCACGGGAGGGAGGGCCTCGAGTACCGGGGAGCTGTTTTTT | TRBJ2-2 | TRBV6-6 | once | TRBD2
CASRSSGSFDEKLFF | TGCGCCAGCAGGTCTTCAGGGTCGTTCGATGAAAAACTGTTTTTT | TRBJ1-4 | TRBV5-1 | NA | NA
CASSGTGTSHEQFF | TGTGCCAGCAGCGGGACAGGCACAAGTCATGAGCAGTTCTTC | TRBJ2-1 | TRBV6-5 | NA | TRBD1
CSARDRHGYTF | TGCAGTGCTAGAGACCGACATGGCTACACCTTC | TRBJ1-2 | TRBV20-1 | NA | NA
CASSFDRPPYGYTF | TGTGCCAGCAGCTTCGACAGACCCCCTTATGGCTACACCTTC | TRBJ1-2 | TRBV7-8 | NA | NA